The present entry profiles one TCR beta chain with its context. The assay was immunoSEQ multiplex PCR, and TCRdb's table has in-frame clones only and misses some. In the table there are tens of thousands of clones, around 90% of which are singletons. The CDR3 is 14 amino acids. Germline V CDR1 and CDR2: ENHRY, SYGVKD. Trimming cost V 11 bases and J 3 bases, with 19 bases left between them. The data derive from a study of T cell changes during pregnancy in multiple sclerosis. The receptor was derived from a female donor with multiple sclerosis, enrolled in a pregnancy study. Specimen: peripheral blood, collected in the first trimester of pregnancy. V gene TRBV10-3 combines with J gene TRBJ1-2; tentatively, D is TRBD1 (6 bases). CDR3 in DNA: TGTGCCTTCCGTGGGGGCAGGGCGGACTATGGCTACACCTTC. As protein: CAFRGGRADYGYTF.